A single sample gave rise to the 26 T cell receptor beta chains below, sequenced in a study of PD-1 blockade in classical Hodgkin lymphoma. Time point noted: cycle 4 day 1 (C4D1), after six to seven weeks of nivolumab. After autologous stem cell transplantation all patients relapsed, and prior brentuximab vedotin exposure differed between cohorts. After PBMCs were thawed, their CD8+ T cells were isolated by magnetic negative selection. The table came from immunoSEQ multiplex PCR; TCRdb's copy has only in-frame clones and leaves some out. The repertoire has approximately 9,900 clones, approximately 69% of them found once; the top ten carry roughly 10%. Sequencing used CD8+ T cells from blood, obtained before the fourth cycle of nivolumab. These receptors all come from a human donor with classical Hodgkin lymphoma.

This clone was counted a single time. The rearrangement uses TRBV7-9 and TRBJ2-7; perhaps TRBD2 as D (5 bases). V was cut by 5 bases and J by 6 bases, with 17 bases left in between. Germline CDR1 is SEHNR and CDR2 is FQNEAQ (reference sequence). CDR3 length equals 14 residues. This chain's CDR3 is CASSHLDFRSEQYF. DNA of the CDR3: TGTGCCAGCAGCCATCTGGACTTTCGCTCCGAGCAGTACTTC.

This chain connects TRBV7-2 to TRBJ2-3, with 11 bases that match TRBD2. Germline V gives CDR1 SGHTA, CDR2 FQGNSA. This CDR3 region has 15 residues. V lost 5 bases to trimming and J lost 5 bases; unmatched junction nucleotides: 6. The CDR3 region has the DNA TGTGCCAGCAGCCTCTTAGCGGGAGGGGGAGATACGCAGTATTTT. Protein: CASSLLAGGGDTQYF.

This clone was observed once. The chain joins TRBV18 to TRBJ2-1, with D hard to call. The germline V gene has CDR1 KGHSH and CDR2 LQKENI. The CDR3 has 20 residues. The ends were cut back, 3 bases at V and 0 bases at J, with 24 bases in the middle. The CDR3 sequence: CASSPNYEENDPSSYNEQFF. The CDR3 DNA reads as TGTGCCAGCTCACCTAACTACGAGGAGAACGATCCGAGCTCCTACAATGAGCAGTTCTTC. The variable domain in full, with the rest retrieved from reference TRBV18 and TRBJ2-1, is NAGVMQNPRHLVRRRGQEARLRCSPMKGHSHVYWYRQLPEEGLKFMVYLQKENIIDESGMPKERFSAEFPKEGPSILRIQQVVRGDSAAYFCASSPNYEENDPSSYNEQFFGPGTRLTVL.

V gene TRBV13 combines with J gene TRBJ2-7, with TRBD2 as a possible D gene (7 bases). Between the trimmed V and J ends, which lost 6 bases and 3 bases, there was a span of 21 bases. The CDR3 runs 16 residues. Germline assignment: CDR1 PRHDT and CDR2 FYEKMQ (reference sequence). CDR3 loop: CASSSGRGGGLYEQYF. CDR3 nucleotides: TGTGCCAGCAGTTCAGGACGTGGCGGGGGCCTCTACGAGCAGTACTTC. Looking up the rest from reference TRBV13 and TRBJ2-7 gives the full variable domain: AAGVIQSPRHLIKEKRETATLKCYPIPRHDTVYWYQQGPGQDPQFLISFYEKMQSDKGSIPDRFSAQQFSDYHSELNMSSLELGDSALYFCASSSGRGGGLYEQYFGPGTRLTVT.

This chain links TRBV15 with TRBJ1-6; D is possibly TRBD1 (5 bases). The length of the CDR3 is 16 residues. Germline CDR1 LNHNV, CDR2 YYDKDF (reference sequence). V lost 0 bases, J lost 7 bases, and 13 bases lay in between. DNA for the CDR3: TGTGCCACCAGCAGAGAGAGGGCAGGGTCCAATTCACCCCTCCACTTT. Translation: CATSRERAGSNSPLHF.

The CDR3 reads CASSLVSRAWETQYF. The CDR3 nucleotides are TGTGCCAGCAGCTTAGTCTCCAGGGCTTGGGAGACCCAGTACTTC. J is TRBJ2-5 and V is TRBV11-2, with D possibly TRBD1 on 5 matching bases. The CDR3 runs to 15 residues. The V gene lost 1 base and the J gene lost 5 bases, with 14 bases spanning the gap. CDR1 and CDR2 (germline): SGHAT, FQNNGV. The variable domain in full, with the rest retrieved from reference TRBV11-2 and TRBJ2-5, is EAGVAQSPRYKIIEKRQSVAFWCNPISGHATLYWYQQILGQGPKLLIQFQNNGVVDDSQLPKDRFSAERLKGVDSTLKIQPAKLEDSAVYLCASSLVSRAWETQYFGPGTRLLVL.

This chain joins TRBV2 and TRBJ2-1; D might be TRBD2 (6 bases). Looked up from germline, CDR1 is SNHLY and CDR2 is FYNNEI. The V end lost 4 bases, the J end lost 4 bases, and 14 bases lay between the germline ends. This CDR3 is 15 amino acids long. The DNA of the CDR3 is TGTGCCAGCAGTGTTAGCGGAGGGCTTTACAATGAGCAGTTCTTC. Translating it yields CASSVSGGLYNEQFF.

The gene calls are TRBV13 and TRBJ2-5; 9 bases map to TRBD2. The germline V gene encodes CDR1 PRHDT and CDR2 FYEKMQ (reference sequence). The CDR3 length is 16 residues. Losses at the gene ends were 5 bases for V and 5 bases for J; bases not matched to a gene: 12. The chain's CDR3 is CASSDHSGSGRETQYF. The CDR3 nucleotides read TGTGCCAGCAGCGACCATAGCGGGAGTGGGCGGGAGACCCAGTACTTC.

V usage is TRBV7-9 and J usage is TRBJ2-5; 10 bases are shared with TRBD1. The better agreement between TRBJ2-7 and the DNA end casts doubt on the J call. The CDR3 runs to 15 residues. Germline CDR1 reads SEHNR; CDR2 reads FQNEAQ (reference sequence). The CDR3 is CASSPGQGSPYEQYF. The CDR3 coding sequence is TGTGCCAGCAGCCCGGGACAGGGGAGCCCCTACGAGCAGTACTTC.

This clone turned up a few times. The gene calls are TRBV4-1 and TRBJ1-4; a weak D match, TRBD1 (5 bases). This CDR3 region has 16 residues. V shed 1 base and J shed 6 bases, with 15 bases lying between them. Germline V gene data show CDR1 as MGHRA and CDR2 as YSYEKL. The CDR3 spells CASSQGSGHLDEKLFF. CDR3 DNA: TGCGCCAGCAGCCAAGGTTCGGGGCATCTAGATGAAAAACTGTTTTTT.

The CDR3 loop is CASSQLGGETQYF. The CDR3, as DNA: TGTGCCAGCAGCCAGCTAGGGGGGGAGACCCAGTACTTC. V is TRBV14 and J is TRBJ2-5; D possibly matches TRBD1 or TRBD2 (6 bases each). With 3 bases removed from V and 5 bases from J, the gap between germline ends came to 10 bases. The CDR3 contains 13 residues. Germline V gives CDR1 SGHDN, CDR2 FVKESK.

V gene TRBV7-2 combines with J gene TRBJ1-6, with D unclear. V shed 1 base and J shed 9 bases, with 7 bases lying between them. CDR3 length: 13 amino acids. Germline-derived CDR1 and CDR2 are SGHTA and FQGNSA. The CDR3 DNA reads TGTGCCAGCAGCTTAGAAGTGACTTCACCCCTCCACTTT. Translation: CASSLEVTSPLHF.

Of note for this clone: Compared with germline, one end of the junction differs, possibly owing to a read error. The CDR3 spells CAGSTGYNQPQHF. CDR3 nucleotide sequence: TGTGCCGGCAGTACAGGGTACAATCAGCCCCAGCATTTT. This chain joins TRBV6-5 and TRBJ1-5; perhaps TRBD1 as D (6 bases). From germline, CDR1 is MNHEY and CDR2 SVGAGI. The CDR3 covers 13 residues.

This chain joins TRBV28 and TRBJ2-7; 11 nucleotides match TRBD2. CDR3 length equals 15 residues. In germline, CDR1 is MDHEN, CDR2 SYDVKM. With V trimmed by 7 bases and J by 3 bases, 8 bases remained unmatched. CDR3 sequence reads: CASKTGTSGFYEQYF. CDR3 sequence (DNA): TGTGCCAGCAAAACCGGGACTAGCGGTTTCTACGAGCAGTACTTC.

This clone was counted a few times. V usage is TRBV2 and J usage is TRBJ1-1; D is possibly TRBD1 (5 bases). The CDR3 is 16 amino acids. The germline V and J ends were trimmed by 3 bases and 0 bases, with 14 bases remaining between them. Germline V lookup: CDR1 SNHLY, CDR2 FYNNEI. Here the CDR3 reads CASSDEGDYMNTEAFF. As DNA, the CDR3 is TGTGCCAGCAGTGATGAAGGGGACTATATGAACACTGAAGCTTTCTTT. Variable domain in full (rest from reference TRBV2 and TRBJ1-1): EPEVTQTPSHQVTQMGQEVILRCVPISNHLYFYWYRQILGQKVEFLVSFYNNEISEKSEIFDDQFSVERPDGSNFTLKIRSTKLEDSAMYFCASSDEGDYMNTEAFFGQGTRLTVV.

The chain combines TRBV4-1 with TRBJ2-2; the D call may be TRBD1 or TRBD2 (6 bases each). Per germline, CDR1 MGHRA and CDR2 YSYEKL. V was pared by 4 bases and J by 2 bases, with 17 bases between. CDR3 length: 17 residues. CDR3 sequence (DNA): TGCGCCAGCAGCCGGCCCGGGAGAGGGGGAAACACCGGGGAGCTGTTTTTT. Its translation: CASSRPGRGGNTGELFF.

The chain joins TRBV2 to TRBJ2-2, with TRBD2 matching 12 bases. With V trimmed by 9 bases and J by 8 bases, 16 bases remained unmatched. The CDR3 has 17 amino acids. Germline lookup yields CDR1 SNHLY and CDR2 FYNNEI. CDR3 amino acids: CARLDPGLAGRGGELFF. The CDR3 DNA sequence: TGTGCCAGACTCGACCCCGGACTAGCGGGGCGGGGGGGGGAGCTGTTTTTT. The full variable domain, with the rest looked up from reference TRBV2 and TRBJ2-2, is EPEVTQTPSHQVTQMGQEVILRCVPISNHLYFYWYRQILGQKVEFLVSFYNNEISEKSEIFDDQFSVERPDGSNFTLKIRSTKLEDSAMYFCARLDPGLAGRGGELFFGEGSRLTVL.

The chain uses TRBV13 and TRBJ1-4; D remains ambiguous. The CDR3 length is 15 residues. Trimming took 0 bases from V and 5 from J, leaving 10 bases between them. CDR1 and CDR2 from the germline V gene are PRHDT and FYEKMQ (reference sequence). The CDR3 sequence is CASSLGLGPNEKLFF. CDR3 coding DNA: TGTGCCAGCAGCTTAGGCCTAGGTCCGAATGAAAAACTGTTTTTT.

The V gene is TRBV4-1, the J gene TRBJ1-2; D gene unclear. The V and J ends lost 0 bases and 6 bases respectively, with 8 bases between them. Germline V gives CDR1 MGHRA, CDR2 YSYEKL. The CDR3 is 13 amino acids. The CDR3 region is CASSQDNGHGYTF. The CDR3 DNA reads as TGCGCCAGCAGCCAAGACAATGGTCATGGCTACACCTTC.

The chain employs TRBV7-2 and TRBJ2-7; D ambiguous. Trimming stripped 3 bases from V and 2 bases from J, with 2 bases between. The CDR3 consists of 11 residues. CDR1 is SGHTA, CDR2 FQGNSA, per germline. The CDR3 is CASSLTYEQYF. The CDR3 DNA is TGTGCCAGCAGCTTGACCTACGAGCAGTACTTC.

This chain connects TRBV4-1 to TRBJ2-5, with unresolved D. V was trimmed by 9 bases and J by 7 bases, leaving 18 bases between them. Germline values: CDR1 MGHRA, CDR2 YSYEKL. The CDR3 is 13 amino acids. The CDR3 spells CASQDLLGGTQYF. The CDR3 bases are TGCGCCAGTCAGGATCTCCTGGGTGGGACCCAGTACTTC.

The CDR3 DNA is TGCGCCAGCAGCCAAGATGAGGAGCCCCAGCATTTT. Its protein is CASSQDEEPQHF. The chain joins TRBV4-1 to TRBJ1-5, with unresolved D. Germline assignment: CDR1 MGHRA and CDR2 YSYEKL. The CDR3 covers 12 residues. Trimming pared 0 bases from V and 8 bases from J, leaving 5 bases between.

The chain recombines TRBV30 with TRBJ2-7; 7 nucleotides align to TRBD2. CDR1 GTSNPN and CDR2 SVGIG come from the germline V gene (reference sequence). The CDR3 consists of 16 residues. V gave up 4 bases and J gave up 3 bases; unmatched junction bases: 15. The CDR3 here is CAWTPLAGEGYYEQYF. The CDR3 DNA reads as TGTGCCTGGACCCCTCTCGCGGGGGAAGGGTACTACGAGCAGTACTTC.

The rearrangement joins TRBV30 to TRBJ2-7, with unresolved D. There are 13 residues in the CDR3. With 2 bases removed from V and 2 bases from J, the gap between germline ends came to 10 bases. Looked up from germline, CDR1 is GTSNPN and CDR2 is SVGIG (reference sequence). The CDR3 sequence: CAWSLGLAYEQYF. CDR3 in DNA: TGTGCCTGGAGTTTGGGCCTTGCCTACGAGCAGTACTTC.

V gene TRBV30 combines with J gene TRBJ2-5; D gene unclear. The J call may not be correct, given that the DNA end is closer to TRBJ2-7. This CDR3 has 13 residues. CDR1 is GTSNPN and CDR2 is SVGIG in the germline V gene (reference sequence). Here the CDR3 DNA reads TGTGCCTGGAGTTATGGACGTTCAGACGAGCAGTACTTC. Amino acids: CAWSYGRSDEQYF.

V and J are TRBV6-5 and TRBJ1-5; 7 positions match TRBD1. Germline V CDR1 and CDR2: MNHEY, SVGAGI. CDR3 size: 15 residues. Unmatched junction bases numbered 11, after V lost 8 bases and J lost 4 bases. The CDR3 sequence: CASGSPGQINQPQHF. CDR3 in DNA: TGTGCCAGCGGCTCCCCGGGACAGATTAATCAGCCCCAGCATTTT.